A selection of T cell receptor beta chains follows, all from one sample in a study of graft-versus-host responses after intestinal transplantation. TCRdb keeps only in-frame clones here, not all; method: immunoSEQ multiplex PCR. The repertoire includes under 90,000 clones, nearly 90% of them detected once, and less than 5% sits in the top ten. No antigen is known for these receptors. Here the sequenced sample was unstimulated CD8+ T cells sorted from spleen or lymph node cells, taken before transplant. The receptors come from a human donor who was the organ donor for an intestinal transplant. CDR3s include the opening cysteine and the closing phenylalanine or tryptophan. A D gene is named only where the DNA matches it firmly. Clone size appears in some rows only: once, few, many, or a class for an expanded clone.

v_call	clone_size	cdr3_length	j_call	d_call	cdr3_nt	cdr3_aa
TRBV7-9	once	19	TRBJ1-6	-	TGTGCCAGCAGCTTATTCTTGACGGCAGGTTCTCCCCGCAGGTCACCCCTCCACTTT	CASSLFLTAGSPRRSPLHF
TRBV5-7	-	19	TRBJ1-5	TRBD1	TGTGCCAGCAGCTCCGCCGGACAGGAATATGGGGTGACTAATCAGCCCCAGCATTTT	CASSSAGQEYGVTNQPQHF
TRBV7-6	-	14	TRBJ1-1	-	TGTGCCAGCAGCTTAACGGTCGTAGGGAGGGAAGCTTTCTTT	CASSLTVVGREAFF
TRBV4-2	-	16	TRBJ2-3	TRBD2	TGTGCCAGCAGCCCTAGCGGGGGGGCAGGGGCAGATACGCAGTATTTT	CASSPSGGAGADTQYF
TRBV5-6	-	18	TRBJ2-3	TRBD2	TGTGCCAGCAGCTTGGACGGGGGGGGTACCCCAGGCACAGATACGCAGTATTTT	CASSLDGGGTPGTDTQYF
TRBV27	-	15	TRBJ1-1	TRBD1	TGTGCCAGCAGTTTATCGGGGGACAGGAGGGTTGAAGCTTTCTTT	CASSLSGDRRVEAFF
TRBV27	-	15	TRBJ2-3	-	TGTGCCAGCAGTTTAAGGGGAAGACCCACAGATACGCAGTATTTT	CASSLRGRPTDTQYF
TRBV25-1	-	14	TRBJ2-5	-	TGTGCCAGCAGTGAAAGAGGCATACAAGAGACCCAGTACTTC	CASSERGIQETQYF
TRBV7-9	-	17	TRBJ2-2	TRBD2	TGTGCCAGCAGCTTACTTCGTGCGGGGGGGCAGACCGGGGAGCTGTTTTTT	CASSLLRAGGQTGELFF
TRBV7-2	once	13	TRBJ1-2	TRBD1	TGTGCCAGCAGTCCAGGGACAGGATATGGCTACACCTTC	CASSPGTGYGYTF
TRBV28	-	14	TRBJ1-1	TRBD1	TGTGCCAGCAGCCCTTCGGGGCAGGGGGCTGAAGCTTTCTTT	CASSPSGQGAEAFF
TRBV28	-	15	TRBJ2-3	TRBD1	TGTGCCAGCAGGGGGGACAGGGGGCTCATAGATACGCAGTATTTT	CASRGDRGLIDTQYF
TRBV2	-	15	TRBJ2-5	-	TGTGCCAGCAGTGACAGACAGGGAGGAGGGGAGACCCAGTACTTC	CASSDRQGGGETQYF
TRBV28	-	14	TRBJ1-1	-	TGTGCCAGCAGTTTTGACAGATTTAACACTGAAGCTTTCTTT	CASSFDRFNTEAFF
TRBV5-5	few	17	TRBJ1-2	TRBD1	TGTGCCAGCAGCTTGGAGGTCTTTGGGACAGCAGCTTATGGCTACACCTTC	CASSLEVFGTAAYGYTF
TRBV27	-	14	TRBJ2-1	-	TGTGCCAGCAGTTTGGGGGCCTCCTACAATGAGCAGTTCTTC	CASSLGASYNEQFF
TRBV5-1	-	15	TRBJ2-1	-	TGCGCCAGCAGCTGGTCGGTGGGGGCCGACAATGAGCAGTTCTTC	CASSWSVGADNEQFF
TRBV19	-	16	TRBJ2-3	TRBD2	TGTGCCAGTAGTATTCTAGCGGGGGGTGACACAGATACGCAGTATTTT	CASSILAGGDTDTQYF
TRBV6-4	once	18	TRBJ2-3	TRBD2	TGTGCCAGCAGTGACTCAGGGCGGTCTAGCGGGGGGACAGATACGCAGTATTTT	CASSDSGRSSGGTDTQYF
TRBV7-6	-	16	TRBJ1-2	-	TGTGCCAGCAGCTTAGACCGACCGGCAGGGGTCTATGGCTACACCTTC	CASSLDRPAGVYGYTF
TRBV11-2	once	14	TRBJ1-2	-	TGTGCCAGCAGCTTAGATGAGGCTTTCTATGGCTACACCTTC	CASSLDEAFYGYTF
TRBV7-6	-	12	TRBJ2-2	-	TGTGCCAGCAGCTTCGGGTCCGGGGAGCTGTTTTTT	CASSFGSGELFF
TRBV19	-	14	TRBJ1-2	-	TGTGCCAGTAGTCCCGCGATTTGGAGCTATGGCTACACCTTC	CASSPAIWSYGYTF
TRBV4-3	-	18	TRBJ2-2	-	TGCGCCAGCAGCCAAAGTCTGCGCTGGACTCAGAACACCGGGGAGCTGTTTTTT	CASSQSLRWTQNTGELFF
TRBV7-9	-	15	TRBJ2-1	TRBD1	TGTGCCAGCAGCCCAACAGGGGTGCGTTACAATGAGCAGTTCTTC	CASSPTGVRYNEQFF
TRBV4-2	-	14	TRBJ2-1	-	TGTGCCAGCAGCCTAGTTGGACCGGGGGAGGAGCAGTTCTTC	CASSLVGPGEEQFF
TRBV9	-	16	TRBJ2-3	TRBD2	TGTGCCAGCAGCGACGAAGCGGGGGCCGCCACAGATACGCAGTATTTT	CASSDEAGAATDTQYF
TRBV11-2	-	14	TRBJ2-5	-	TGTGCCAGCAGCTTAAGGATAGTCGGGGAGACCCAGTACTTC	CASSLRIVGETQYF
TRBV27	-	19	TRBJ2-3	TRBD2	TGTGCCAGCAGTCCGCTGCGACTAGCGGGGGGAGCTAGCACAGATACGCAGTATTTT	CASSPLRLAGGASTDTQYF
TRBV7-6	-	15	TRBJ2-1	TRBD2	TGTGCCAGCAGCCGGACTAGCGGGGGACACAATGAGCAGTTCTTC	CASSRTSGGHNEQFF
TRBV10-1	-	16	TRBJ2-1	TRBD2	TGCGCCAGCAGCCTCGGAAGGCGGGGGGGCGCGGCGGAGCAGTTCTTC	CASSLGRRGGAAEQFF
TRBV9	-	15	TRBJ2-3	-	TGTGCCAGCAGCGTAGAGGACAGCCGGTCAGGTACGCAGTATTTT	CASSVEDSRSGTQYF
TRBV10-3	-	16	TRBJ2-3	TRBD2	TGTGCCATCAGTTCTCCCGGGGGGGACGTTACAGATACGCAGTATTTT	CAISSPGGDVTDTQYF
TRBV28	-	13	TRBJ1-2	TRBD1	TGTGCCACCTGGACAGGGAACAACTATGGCTACACCTTC	CATWTGNNYGYTF
TRBV5-1	-	14	TRBJ1-1	-	TGCGCCAGCAGCTTGGGTCAGGGGTACACTGAAGCTTTCTTT	CASSLGQGYTEAFF
TRBV19	-	11	TRBJ2-2	TRBD1	TGTGCCAGTAGGACAGGGTGGGAGCTGTTTTTT	CASRTGWELFF
TRBV27	once	14	TRBJ1-3	-	TGTGCCAGCAGCAGGGAGGGTTCTGGAAACACCATATATTTT	CASSREGSGNTIYF
TRBV29-1	once	17	TRBJ1-3	TRBD1	TGCAGCGTTGAGACAGGGGATTTAGCGATCTCTGGAAACACCATATATTTT	CSVETGDLAISGNTIYF
TRBV29-1	-	17	TRBJ2-3	-	TGCAGCGTCCACTCCACCGGCCTAGCGATGCCATGGGGTACGCAGTATTTT	CSVHSTGLAMPWGTQYF
TRBV4-3	-	18	TRBJ2-3	TRBD2	TGCGCCAGCAGCCAACTAGCGGGGGGCCTAGAACGCACAGATACGCAGTATTTT	CASSQLAGGLERTDTQYF
TRBV14	few	16	TRBJ2-1	-	TGTGCCAGCAGCCCCCCGAAGGGGGAAATATACAATGAGCAGTTCTTC	CASSPPKGEIYNEQFF
TRBV28	few	17	TRBJ1-2	TRBD1	TGTGCCAGCAGCGCAGCAAATCTCTCCGGGACAGAGGATGGCTACACCTTC	CASSAANLSGTEDGYTF
TRBV5-4	-	13	TRBJ1-2	-	TGTGCCAGCACCCCAAACTCCATGTATGGCTACACCTTC	CASTPNSMYGYTF
TRBV28	once	14	TRBJ1-4	-	TGTGCCAGCACCTCGGGGTTAAGGCACGAAAAACTGTTTTTT	CASTSGLRHEKLFF
TRBV6-1	-	14	TRBJ1-2	TRBD1	TGTGCCAGCAGTGGCATGGGACAGGGCTATGGCTACACCTTC	CASSGMGQGYGYTF
TRBV11-2	-	15	TRBJ2-5	TRBD1	TGTGCCAGCAGCTGGACAGGGGGCGAGGAGGAGACCCAGTACTTC	CASSWTGGEEETQYF
TRBV29-1	-	13	TRBJ1-2	-	TGCAGCGTTGAAGAGACAGAAAGCTATGGCTACACCTTC	CSVEETESYGYTF
TRBV18	-	16	TRBJ2-6	-	TGTGCCAGCTCAAAGTTAGGACTTTCTGGGGCCAACGTCCTGACTTTC	CASSKLGLSGANVLTF
TRBV7-9	-	12	TRBJ2-5	-	TGTGCCAGCAGCTTACGAGAAGAGACCCAGTACTTC	CASSLREETQYF
TRBV7-8	-	14	TRBJ2-5	-	TGTGCAACCAGGGGGGCTGTTGGGAAAGAGACCCAGTACTTC	CATRGAVGKETQYF